Listed below are T cell receptor beta chains from one sample, sequenced in a study of T-cell memory formation after mild COVID-19. TCRdb redid the calling of the 5' RACE reads with MiXCR, one entry per CDR3 protein. Seen here are almost 350,000 distinct CDR3 sequences, 20% to 25% observed once, and the top ten hold over 20%. Sequencing input: PBMCs or a T cell subset sorted from them (not recorded which). Receptor source: a man between 18 and 29 years old who had mild COVID-19 (a few samples of this study predate the infection). Cell type and time point are not known. The CDR3 runs from the conserved cysteine through the conserved F or W. Each record gives: J gene, D gene, clone size, V gene, CDR3 DNA, CDR3 protein. D genes are given only for firm matches. Rows may omit the clone size; those that give it use once, few, many or a size class.

>TRBJ1-6|NA|NA|TRBV16
TGTGCCAGCAGCCAATCGGGAGGATATTCACCCCTCCACTTT
CASSQSGGYSPLHF
>TRBJ1-6|TRBD1|NA|TRBV7-6
TGTGCCAGCAGCTTAGGTCTCCACGGGACAGAAAATTCACCCCTCCACTTT
CASSLGLHGTENSPLHF
>TRBJ2-3|NA|NA|TRBV4-1
TGCGCCAGCAGCTCTTACCCCCCTAGCACAGATACGCAGTATTTT
CASSSYPPSTDTQYF
>TRBJ1-1|TRBD1|NA|TRBV12-3/TRBV12-4
TGTGCCAGCACCCTCCAGGGGGGAGTTCCCCATGGTGAAGCTTTCTTT
CASTLQGGVPHGEAFF
>TRBJ2-7|NA|once|TRBV29-1
TGCAGCGTTCGCGGGGCCGTGGGGGAGCAGCACTTC
CSVRGAVGEQHF
>TRBJ1-5|TRBD1|many|TRBV6-2/TRBV6-3
TGTGCCAGCAGCACCGGACAGGCCTCGGATGCCCAGCATTTT
CASSTGQASDAQHF
>TRBJ2-3|TRBD1|NA|TRBV12-3/TRBV12-4
TGTGCCAGCCATACAGGGGGAGTCACAGATACGCAGTATTTT
CASHTGGVTDTQYF
>TRBJ2-7|NA|NA|TRBV19
TGTGCCAGTAGACCCCCGGGGGAATACGAGCAGTACTTC
CASRPPGEYEQYF
>TRBJ2-4|NA|few|TRBV20-1
TGCAGTGGTCTAGCCCCAACCAAAAACATTCAGTACTTC
CSGLAPTKNIQYF
>TRBJ2-2|NA|NA|TRBV11-2
TGTGCCAGCAGCTTAGTGGTCCGACAGAGACGGAACACCGGGGAGCTGTTTTTT
CASSLVVRQRRNTGELFF
>TRBJ2-2|TRBD2|few|TRBV7-2
TGTGCCAGCAGCCCGGAGGTGGGGCTTAGCGGGGGGGCAATCGCGAACACCGGGGAGCTGTTTTTT
CASSPEVGLSGGAIANTGELFF
>TRBJ2-7|NA|NA|TRBV27
TGTGCCAGCAGCCCCGGGGCCTCGGTCTACGAGCAGTACTTC
CASSPGASVYEQYF
>TRBJ2-3|TRBD2|few|TRBV7-2
TGTGCCAGCAGCCGAAGACTAGCGGGGTCAGATACGCAGTATTTT
CASSRRLAGSDTQYF
>TRBJ2-3|TRBD1|NA|TRBV5-1
TGCGCCAGCAGCAACGGACAGGGGAGGCAAGATACGCAGTATTTT
CASSNGQGRQDTQYF
>TRBJ1-4|NA|few|TRBV7-9
TGTGCCAGCAGCTTCATCAGGAGCTTCTCAACTAATGAAAAACTGTTTTTT
CASSFIRSFSTNEKLFF
>TRBJ2-1|TRBD2|NA|TRBV6-2/TRBV6-3
TGTGCCAGTGTAAGCGGGGGGGCGTTCTACAATGAGCAGTTCTTC
CASVSGGAFYNEQFF
>TRBJ2-3|NA|NA|TRBV20-1
TGCAGTAGCGCGAGCGACACTAGCACAGATACGCAGTATTTT
CSSASDTSTDTQYF
>TRBJ1-4|NA|many|TRBV5-4
TGTGCCAGCAGCTCGGGACAAAATAATGAAAAACTGTTTTTT
CASSSGQNNEKLFF
>TRBJ2-2|NA|few|TRBV4-2
TGTGCCAGCAGCCAAGAGGTGGCCGGGGAGCTGTTTTTT
CASSQEVAGELFF
>TRBJ1-1|TRBD1|NA|TRBV5-1
TGCGCCAGCCGCGAACAAGTCCACTACAGGGGGGACACTGAAGCTTTCTTT
CASREQVHYRGDTEAFF
>TRBJ2-5|TRBD2|few|TRBV18
TGTGCCAGCTCAAGAGGGACTAGCGGAGCACAAGAGACCCAGTACTTC
CASSRGTSGAQETQYF
>TRBJ2-1|TRBD1|few|TRBV7-3
TGTGCCAGCAGCCCGAGGGGACAGGGGTACAATGAGCAGTTCTTC
CASSPRGQGYNEQFF
>TRBJ1-2|NA|few|TRBV7-9
TGTGCCAGCAGCCACCACACAGGGTTCGAGGGCTACACCTTC
CASSHHTGFEGYTF
>TRBJ2-2|TRBD2|few|TRBV6-5
TGTGCCAGCAGTTGGGGGGGAACCGGGGAGCTGTTTTTT
CASSWGGTGELFF
>TRBJ1-4|NA|NA|TRBV24-1
TGTGCCACCAGTGACCCATCTCTCTCGACGAGGCCCAATGAAAAACTGTTTTTT
CATSDPSLSTRPNEKLFF
>TRBJ2-3|NA|NA|TRBV20-1
TGCAGTGCTAGAGACAGGGATAATACGCAGTATTTT
CSARDRDNTQYF
>TRBJ2-5|NA|few|TRBV13
TGTGCCAGCAGCCAGGGCCTGGATTGGCCTCGGGGGGAGACCCAGTACTTC
CASSQGLDWPRGETQYF
>TRBJ2-5|TRBD2|few|TRBV9
TGTGCCAGCAGCGTAGCTCTCGCGCGGGGGCAAGAGACCCAGTACTTC
CASSVALARGQETQYF
>TRBJ2-3|NA|NA|TRBV5-1
TGCGCCAGCAGGGACGGCGATACGCAGTATTTT
CASRDGDTQYF
>TRBJ2-1|TRBD2|many|TRBV6-2/TRBV6-3
TGTGCCAGCAGTTACCGCGGGCGGGGGGACTACAATGAGCAGTTCTTC
CASSYRGRGDYNEQFF
>TRBJ1-1|NA|NA|TRBV10-3
TGTGCCATCAAAGGGACACTCCTCGGCACTGAAGCTTTCTTT
CAIKGTLLGTEAFF
>TRBJ2-2|NA|NA|TRBV5-5
TGTGCCAGCAGCTTCATGACCGGAACCGGGGAGCTGTTTTTT
CASSFMTGTGELFF
>TRBJ1-5|NA|many|TRBV20-1
TGCAGTGCTGGGTATAGCAATCAGCCCCAGCATTTT
CSAGYSNQPQHF
>TRBJ2-3|NA|NA|TRBV5-1
TGCGCCAGCAGCTTTGGCCTCGGACACGATATGGATACGCAGTATTTT
CASSFGLGHDMDTQYF
>TRBJ1-6|TRBD1|few|TRBV6-1
TGTGCCAGCACCCTCAGGGGGCACTCACCCCTCCACTTT
CASTLRGHSPLHF